A single sample is the source of the 10 T cell receptor beta chains below, sequenced in a study of T cell repertoires in ileal Crohn's disease. TCRdb's table, derived via immunoSEQ multiplex PCR, lists solely in-frame clones and lacks some. The sample lists roughly 7,000 clones, approximately 80% occurring once. Sequencing was performed on ileal tissue. These receptors were collected from an adult with Crohn's disease.

The chain joins TRBV7-9 to TRBJ1-1; TRBD1 matches 10 bases. Unmatched junction bases numbered 5, after V lost 1 base and J lost 6 bases. This CDR3 comprises 15 residues. Germline V lookup: CDR1 SEHNR, CDR2 FQNEAQ (reference sequence). DNA for the CDR3: TGTGCCAGCAGCTTAGGGACAGGGGGTTTACCTGAAGCTTTCTTT. It codes for CASSLGTGGLPEAFF.

V usage is TRBV6-5 and J usage is TRBJ1-2; possible D gene TRBD1, 6 bases. The CDR3 runs to 14 residues. Germline values: CDR1 MNHEY, CDR2 SVGAGI. V was pared by 5 bases and J by 4 bases, with 14 bases between. DNA of the CDR3: TGTGCCAGCAGTCTAGGGGACACAAGCTATGGCTACACCTTC. Its protein is CASSLGDTSYGYTF.

The chain has TRBV6-6 and TRBJ1-4, with 7 bases aligning to TRBD1. J gave up 5 bases and V 6 bases, and 6 bases lay outside the gene matches. CDR3 length equals 14 residues. Germline loops: CDR1 MNHNY, CDR2 SVGAGI (reference sequence). CDR3 sequence (DNA): TGTGCCAGCAGCCAGGGACAGCCGAATGAAAAACTGTTTTTT. Protein sequence: CASSQGQPNEKLFF.

In its sample, this clone was seen a few times. The genes are TRBV10-2 and TRBJ1-1, with a possible D match to TRBD1 (5 bases). This CDR3 is built from 13 residues. Germline CDR1 is WSHSY and CDR2 is SAAADI. V lost 3 bases and J 4 bases, leaving 9 bases between the germline ends. DNA for the CDR3: TGCGCCAGCAGTGACCGGGGGGTCACTGAAGCTTTCTTT. Translating gives CASSDRGVTEAFF.

The rearrangement uses TRBV5-6 and TRBJ1-6, with 8 bases fitting TRBD1. V trimming: 7 bases; J trimming: 7 bases; junction bases outside the gene matches: 10. CDR3 size: 15 residues. CDR1 is SGHDT and CDR2 is YYEEEE in the germline V gene. The CDR3: CASGFNDRGNSPLHF. For the CDR3, the DNA is TGTGCCAGCGGGTTCAACGACAGGGGAAATTCACCCCTCCACTTT.

This clone occurred a few times. This chain links TRBV12-1 with TRBJ2-2; no DNA check was done on the table's D call, TRBD2. TRBV12-1 constitutes a pseudogene. The CDR3 loop spans 15 amino acids. CDR3 sequence: CASSSRLVRAGELFF. The CDR3 coding sequence is TGTGCCAGCAGCTCCCGACTAGTGCGAGCCGGGGAGCTGTTTTTT.

This clone was counted a few times. The chain links TRBV15 to TRBJ2-5, with 16 bases lining up with TRBD2. The V segment lost 4 bases and the J segment 5 bases; nucleotides outside the gene matches: 7. The CDR3 has 17 residues. Germline V gives CDR1 LNHNV, CDR2 YYDKDF (reference sequence). The CDR3 loop reads CATSIGTSGGARETQYF. CDR3 sequence (DNA): TGTGCCACCAGCATCGGGACTAGCGGGGGGGCCCGGGAGACCCAGTACTTC.

V usage is TRBV5-4 and J usage is TRBJ2-1; 10 bases agree with TRBD2. Germline-derived CDR1 and CDR2 are SGHNT and YYREEE (reference sequence). With 2 bases clipped from V and 2 bases from J, the junction kept 7 bases outside the gene matches. This CDR3 comprises 17 residues. CDR3 region: CASSLAGGPGAYNEQFF. DNA of the CDR3: TGTGCCAGCAGCTTAGCGGGAGGGCCGGGGGCCTACAATGAGCAGTTCTTC.

This chain joins TRBV7-9 and TRBJ1-1, with D possibly TRBD1 on 6 matching bases. Deletions cut 5 bases from V and 5 bases from J, with 15 bases between. CDR3 length equals 14 residues. The V gene's germline CDR1 is SEHNR and CDR2 FQNEAQ (reference sequence). The CDR3, as DNA: TGTGCCAGCAGCCCTACCAGGGGAGGGACTGAAGCTTTCTTT. Translated: CASSPTRGGTEAFF.

The J gene is TRBJ1-4, the V gene TRBV30; D is uncertain. V was cut by 0 bases and J by 8 bases, with 7 bases left in between. The CDR3 contains 12 residues. Germline loops: CDR1 GTSNPN, CDR2 SVGIG (reference sequence). This chain's CDR3 is CAWSVGGEKLFF. Here the CDR3 DNA reads TGTGCCTGGAGTGTGGGAGGGGAAAAACTGTTTTTT. The whole variable domain, remainder taken from reference TRBV30 and TRBJ1-4, is SQTIHQWPATLVQPVGSPLSLECTVEGTSNPNLYWYRQAAGRGLQLLFYSVGIGQISSEVPQNLSASRPQDRQFILSSKKLLLSDSGFYLCAWSVGGEKLFFGSGTQLSVL.